This T cell receptor (beta chain) was recovered during a study of CD8 T cells in Susac syndrome. Study results and caveats: As the study acknowledged, the number of individuals who were part of its TCR sequencing and HLA analysis was relatively small.

The authors carried out high-throughput sequencing of TCR beta. They applied it to CD8+ and CD4+ T cells obtained from blood. Through negative isolation, CD4+ and CD8+ T cells were obtained, while TEMRA cells were enriched using FACS. An input of about 0.5 to 1 ug of RNA was subjected to reverse transcription using random hexamers. Amplification of TCR beta CDR3 by immunoSEQ multiplex PCR spanned 54 Vbeta and 13 Jbeta. From the immunoSEQ multiplex PCR reads, TCRdb called clonotypes with MiXCR, one entry per CDR3 protein. The profile shows around 59,000 distinct CDR3 sequences, roughly nine tenths of them singletons. Details on this clonotype: The antigen is unknown.

Trimming stripped 5 bases from V and 0 bases from J, with 10 bases between. The germline CDR1 and CDR2 sequences are SEHNR and FQNEAQ (reference sequence). This CDR3 has 14 amino acids. The chain is built from TRBV7-9 and TRBJ1-1; maybe TRBD1 (5 bases). The receptor was isolated from a human donor in good health. Sequencing was performed on CD8+ T cells from PBMCs. CDR3 loop: CASSRGAVNTEAFF. The CDR3 coding sequence is TGTGCCAGCAGCCGAGGGGCGGTGAACACTGAAGCTTTCTTT.